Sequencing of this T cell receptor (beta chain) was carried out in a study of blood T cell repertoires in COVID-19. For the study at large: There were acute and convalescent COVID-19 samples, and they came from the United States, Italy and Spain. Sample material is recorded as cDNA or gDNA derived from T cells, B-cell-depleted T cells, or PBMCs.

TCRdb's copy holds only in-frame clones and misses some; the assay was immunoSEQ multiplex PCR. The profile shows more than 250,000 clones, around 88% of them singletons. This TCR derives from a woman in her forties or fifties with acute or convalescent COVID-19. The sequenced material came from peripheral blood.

The CDR3 protein is CASSPGLAGGTFF. CDR3 coding DNA: TGTGCCAGCAGCCCCGGACTAGCGGGAGGGACGTTCTTC. The chain is built from TRBV6-2 or TRBV6-3 and TRBJ2-1; 15 bases align to TRBD2. This CDR3 comprises 13 residues. The junction had 6 bases not matched to a gene; V was cut back by 6 bases and J by 15 bases. Germline assignment: CDR1 MNHEY and CDR2 SVGEGT.